The 15 T cell receptor beta chains given below trace back to one sample, sequenced in a study of cytomegalovirus exposure and HLA in healthy donors (dated by TCRdb to between 2016 and 2019). The receptor library was made with the immunoSEQ multiplex PCR assay. A mixture of 60 forward primers for TCR Vbeta segments and 13 reverse primers for TCR Jbeta segments was used in the multiplex PCR. TCRdb retrieved this table from immuneACCESS and kept in-frame rearrangements only. Not all clones are present; in checked studies, unresolved V genes account for under half, and no reason is known for the remainder. The sample has around 210,000 clones on record. Clones ranked in the top ten supply 1.1% of the sample. Sequenced material: PBMCs. All receptors come from a girl aged 2-10 years in good health and CMV-seropositive.

This chain uses TRBV19 with TRBJ2-2, with D perhaps TRBD1 (7 bases). This CDR3 has 14 residues. The V end was cut by 9 bases, the J end by 4 bases, with 15 bases between. Germline V gives CDR1 LNHDA, CDR2 SQIVND (reference sequence). CDR3 coding DNA: TGTGCCAGCAGGAGGCAGGGGGGCACCGGGGAGCTGTTTTTT. Translation gives CASRRQGGTGELFF.

The chain joins TRBV19 to TRBJ2-5, with D perhaps matching TRBD2 (7 bases). The length of the CDR3 is 14 residues. Trimming took off 3 bases at V and 5 bases at J, with 13 bases between the two ends. Germline V gives CDR1 LNHDA, CDR2 SQIVND (reference sequence). The CDR3 nucleotides read TGTGCCAGTAGTATTCGGGGGGCGGGGGAGACCCAGTACTTC. It is translated as CASSIRGAGETQYF.

The chain uses TRBV28 and TRBJ1-2, with 8 nucleotides matching TRBD1. Germline V gene lookup returns CDR1 MDHEN and CDR2 SYDVKM. This CDR3 is 13 amino acids long. J lost 5 bases, V lost 5 bases, and 4 bases had no gene match. DNA of the CDR3: TGTGCCAGCAGTATAGGACAGGGATATGGCTACACCTTC. Its translation: CASSIGQGYGYTF.

The chain joins TRBV11-2 to TRBJ2-7, with 7 bases matching TRBD2. Germline V CDR1 and CDR2: SGHAT, FQNNGV. The trim removed 5 bases at V and 0 bases at J, leaving 7 bases unmatched. The CDR3 is 15 residues long. CDR3 amino acids: CASSLRPSGSYEQYF. As DNA, the CDR3 is TGTGCCAGCAGCCTCCGCCCTAGCGGCTCCTACGAGCAGTACTTC.

This chain uses TRBV19 with TRBJ1-5, with TRBD1 matching over 11 bases. The V segment lost 3 bases and the J segment 2 bases; nucleotides outside the gene matches: 6. CDR3 length equals 17 residues. Germline CDR1 is LNHDA and CDR2 is SQIVND (reference sequence). CDR3 DNA: TGTGCCAGTAGTATCTCGGACAGGGGGCTTGGCAATCAGCCCCAGCATTTT. It yields the protein CASSISDRGLGNQPQHF.

The genes are TRBV2 and TRBJ1-4, with D possibly matching TRBD1 (5 bases). The CDR3 sequence is 14 residues long. CDR1 SNHLY and CDR2 FYNNEI come from the germline V gene. Trimming took off 3 bases at V and 4 bases at J, with 9 bases between the two ends. Written as DNA, the CDR3 is TGTGCCAGCAGTGAGACAGCTTATAATGAAAAACTGTTTTTT. Translating gives CASSETAYNEKLFF.

V usage is TRBV28 and J usage is TRBJ2-5; D is possibly TRBD2 (6 bases). The assigned J gene may be wrong: the sequence end matches TRBJ2-7 better. Germline V gives CDR1 MDHEN, CDR2 SYDVKM. The CDR3 length is 14 residues. CDR3 sequence: CASSFPGVSYEQYF. CDR3 sequence (DNA): TGTGCCAGCAGTTTTCCGGGGGTGTCCTACGAGCAGTACTTC.

The DNA of the CDR3 is TGTGCCAGCAGTTACCATCCCGGGACAGGGAACGAGCAGTACTTC. Its protein product is CASSYHPGTGNEQYF. This chain connects TRBV6-6 to TRBJ2-7, with TRBD1 matching over 9 bases. This CDR3 is built from 15 residues. Germline-derived CDR1 and CDR2 are MNHNY and SVGAGI (reference sequence). Unmatched junction bases numbered 7, after V lost 2 bases and J lost 5 bases.

The chain couples TRBV2 to TRBJ2-3; TRBD2 agrees at 8 bases. V trimming: 6 bases; J trimming: 2 bases; junction bases outside the gene matches: 10. CDR1 and CDR2 (germline): SNHLY, FYNNEI. The CDR3 is made up of 16 amino acids. Here the CDR3 reads CASRPQAGVLTDTQYF. The CDR3 nucleotides read TGTGCCAGCAGACCTCAAGCGGGAGTCCTCACAGATACGCAGTATTTT.

This chain links TRBV2 with TRBJ2-2; 8 nucleotides align to TRBD1. V trimming: 6 bases; J trimming: 3 bases; junction bases outside the gene matches: 15. The V gene's germline CDR1 is SNHLY and CDR2 FYNNEI. The CDR3 totals 18 residues. The CDR3 sequence: CASRFGQGTPVDTGELFF. CDR3 bases: TGTGCCAGCAGATTTGGACAGGGTACCCCGGTAGACACCGGGGAGCTGTTTTTT.

V usage is TRBV2 and J usage is TRBJ1-1; TRBD1 might be the D (6 bases). In germline, CDR1 is SNHLY, CDR2 FYNNEI. The V and J ends lost 4 bases and 6 bases respectively, with 15 bases between them. The CDR3 totals 14 residues. CDR3 residues: CASSVESGVAEAFF. As DNA, the CDR3 is TGTGCCAGCAGTGTAGAATCAGGGGTCGCTGAAGCTTTCTTT.

About this clone: The same CDR3 arises from other DNA sequences in this sample as well. The chain recombines TRBV30 with TRBJ2-7; TRBD2 matches at 8 bases. The CDR3 consists of 14 residues. Germline values: CDR1 GTSNPN, CDR2 SVGIG (reference sequence). The trim removed 3 bases at V and 5 bases at J, leaving 9 bases unmatched. DNA for the CDR3: TGTGCCTGGAGCGTATCCGGGACTAGAGACGAGCAGTACTTC. Its translation is CAWSVSGTRDEQYF.

The chain recombines TRBV2 with TRBJ1-3; D gene ambiguous. V lost 3 bases, J lost 10 bases, and 16 bases lay in between. CDR3 length: 14 amino acids. Germline CDR1 and CDR2: SNHLY and FYNNEI. For the CDR3, the DNA is TGTGCCAGCAGTGAGTCCACAGTCATATCAACCATATATTTT. It translates to CASSESTVISTIYF.

The gene calls are TRBV10-2 and TRBJ2-4, with D tentatively TRBD1 (5 bases). V was shortened by 2 bases and J by 0 bases, with 11 bases between the two germline ends. Germline CDR1 and CDR2: WSHSY and SAAADI. The CDR3 consists of 16 residues. The CDR3 spells CASSERQFLAKNIQYF. CDR3 sequence (DNA): TGCGCCAGCAGTGAGAGACAGTTCCTAGCCAAAAACATTCAGTACTTC.

The CDR3 nucleotides are TGTGCCAGCAGTTCCCCCTTTGACAGGGCGTCTGGAAACACCATATATTTT. It codes for CASSSPFDRASGNTIYF. This rearrangement joins TRBV28 to TRBJ1-3; 7 bases fit TRBD1. Trimming removed 4 bases from V and 1 base from J; junction bases left unmatched: 10. Germline V gene sequence: CDR1 MDHEN, CDR2 SYDVKM. The CDR3 runs 17 residues. Based on the CDR3 plus reference TRBV28 and TRBJ1-3, the full variable domain is DVKVTQSSRYLVKRTGEKVFLECVQDMDHENMFWYRQDPGLGLRLIYFSYDVKMKEKGDIPEGYSVSREKKERFSLILESASTNQTSMYLCASSSPFDRASGNTIYFGEGSWLTVV.